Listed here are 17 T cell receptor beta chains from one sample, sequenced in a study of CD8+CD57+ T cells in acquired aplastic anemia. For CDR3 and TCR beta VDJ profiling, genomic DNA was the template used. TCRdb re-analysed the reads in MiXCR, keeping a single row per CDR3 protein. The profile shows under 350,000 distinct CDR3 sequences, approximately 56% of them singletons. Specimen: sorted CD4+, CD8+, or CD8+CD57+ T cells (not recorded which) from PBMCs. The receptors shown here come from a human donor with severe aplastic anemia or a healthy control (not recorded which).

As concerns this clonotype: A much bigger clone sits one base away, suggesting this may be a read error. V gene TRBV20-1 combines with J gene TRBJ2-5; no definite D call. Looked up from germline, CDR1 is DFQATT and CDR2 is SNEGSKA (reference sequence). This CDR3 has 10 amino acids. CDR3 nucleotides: TGCAGTGCCCATTACGAGACCCGGAACTTC. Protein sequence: CSAHYETRNF.

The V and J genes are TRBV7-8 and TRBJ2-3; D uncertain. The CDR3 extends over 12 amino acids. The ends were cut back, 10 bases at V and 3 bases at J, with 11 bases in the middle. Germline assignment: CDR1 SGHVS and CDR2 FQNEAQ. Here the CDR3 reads CATLGPTDTQYF. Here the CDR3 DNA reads TGTGCCACCTTAGGGCCGACAGATACGCAGTATTTT.

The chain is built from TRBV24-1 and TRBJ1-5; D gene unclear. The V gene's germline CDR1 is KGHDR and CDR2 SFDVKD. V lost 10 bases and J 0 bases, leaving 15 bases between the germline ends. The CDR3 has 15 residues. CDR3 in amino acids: CATHDALCSNQPQHF. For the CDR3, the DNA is TGTGCCACTCATGATGCACTGTGTAGCAATCAGCCCCAGCATTTT.

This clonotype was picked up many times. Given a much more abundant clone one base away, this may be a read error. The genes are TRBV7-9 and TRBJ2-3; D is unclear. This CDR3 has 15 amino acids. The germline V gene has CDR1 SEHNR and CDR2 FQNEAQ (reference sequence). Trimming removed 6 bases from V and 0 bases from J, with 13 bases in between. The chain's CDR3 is CASRPKEASTDTQYF. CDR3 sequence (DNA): TGTGCCAGCAGACCGAAAGAGGCTAGCACAGATACGCAGTATTTT.

This CDR3 is CATSRSALNYGYTF. The CDR3 DNA follows: TGTGCCACCAGCAGGAGCGCATTAAACTATGGCTACACCTTC. The chain has TRBV15 and TRBJ1-2; D call uncertain. Trimming removed 3 bases at V and 2 bases at J, with 10 bases between. Per the germline V gene, CDR1 is LNHNV and CDR2 is YYDKDF (reference sequence). The CDR3 covers 14 residues.

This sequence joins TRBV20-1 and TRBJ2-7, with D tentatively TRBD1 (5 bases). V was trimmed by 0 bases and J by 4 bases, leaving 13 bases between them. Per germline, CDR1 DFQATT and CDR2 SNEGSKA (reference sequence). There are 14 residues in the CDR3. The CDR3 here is CSAREGQSQYEQYF. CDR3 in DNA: TGCAGTGCTAGAGAGGGGCAGAGCCAGTACGAGCAGTACTTC.

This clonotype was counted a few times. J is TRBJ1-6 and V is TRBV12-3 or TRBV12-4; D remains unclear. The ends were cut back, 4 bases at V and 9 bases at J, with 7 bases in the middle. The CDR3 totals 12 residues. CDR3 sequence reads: CASSSASSPLHF. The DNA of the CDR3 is TGTGCCAGCAGTTCGGCCTCTTCACCCCTCCACTTT.

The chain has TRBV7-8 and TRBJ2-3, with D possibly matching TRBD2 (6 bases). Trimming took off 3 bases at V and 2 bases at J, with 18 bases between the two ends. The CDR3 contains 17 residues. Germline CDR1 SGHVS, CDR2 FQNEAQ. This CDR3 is CASSFLSGPYATDTQYF. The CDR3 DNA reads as TGTGCCAGCAGCTTTCTTAGCGGCCCCTACGCCACAGATACGCAGTATTTT.

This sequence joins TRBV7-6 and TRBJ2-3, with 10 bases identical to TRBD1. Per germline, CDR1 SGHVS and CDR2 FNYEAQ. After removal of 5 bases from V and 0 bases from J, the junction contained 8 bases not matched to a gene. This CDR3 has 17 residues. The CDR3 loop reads CASSDRGPPHSTDTQYF. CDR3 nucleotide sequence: TGTGCCAGCAGCGACAGGGGGCCCCCACATAGCACAGATACGCAGTATTTT.

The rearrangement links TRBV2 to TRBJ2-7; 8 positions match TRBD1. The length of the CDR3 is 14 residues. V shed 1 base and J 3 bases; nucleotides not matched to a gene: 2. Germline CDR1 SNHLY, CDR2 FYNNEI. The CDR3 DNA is TGTGCCAGCAGTGAAGGGACAGGGAGCTACGAGCAGTACTTC. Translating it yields CASSEGTGSYEQYF.

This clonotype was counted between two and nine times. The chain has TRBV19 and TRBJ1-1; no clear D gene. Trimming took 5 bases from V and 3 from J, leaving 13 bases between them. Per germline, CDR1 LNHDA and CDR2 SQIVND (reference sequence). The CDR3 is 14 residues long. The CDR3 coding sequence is TGTGCCAGTAGTCGTCCGACGGGATACACTGAAGCTTTCTTT. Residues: CASSRPTGYTEAFF.

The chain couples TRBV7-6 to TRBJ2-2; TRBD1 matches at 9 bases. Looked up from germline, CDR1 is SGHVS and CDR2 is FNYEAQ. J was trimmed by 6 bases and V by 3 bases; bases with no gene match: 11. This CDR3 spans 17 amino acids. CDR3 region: CASSFTTGQGYAGELFF. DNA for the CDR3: TGTGCCAGCAGCTTTACCACGGGACAGGGATACGCCGGGGAGCTGTTTTTT.

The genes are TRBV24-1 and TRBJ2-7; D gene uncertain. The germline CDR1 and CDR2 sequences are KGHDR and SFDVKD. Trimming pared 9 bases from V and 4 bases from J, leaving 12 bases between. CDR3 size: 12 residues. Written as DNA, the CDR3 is TGTGCCACCTCGGGTCAGAATTACGAGCAGTACTTC. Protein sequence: CATSGQNYEQYF.

The CDR3 nucleotides are TGTGCCAGCAGCTTAAGCGGGCCCTTCAATCAGCCCCAGCATTTT. Translation: CASSLSGPFNQPQHF. The chain uses TRBV7-6 and TRBJ1-5; D is unclear. The CDR3 covers 15 residues. Germline values: CDR1 SGHVS, CDR2 FNYEAQ. Trimming removed 2 bases at V and 3 bases at J, with 11 bases between.

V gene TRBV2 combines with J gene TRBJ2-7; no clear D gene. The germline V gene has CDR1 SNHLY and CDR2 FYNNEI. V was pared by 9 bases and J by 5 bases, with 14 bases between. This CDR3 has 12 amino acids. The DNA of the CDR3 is TGTGCCAGTACGACCGGCAACGACGAGCAGTACTTC. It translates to CASTTGNDEQYF.

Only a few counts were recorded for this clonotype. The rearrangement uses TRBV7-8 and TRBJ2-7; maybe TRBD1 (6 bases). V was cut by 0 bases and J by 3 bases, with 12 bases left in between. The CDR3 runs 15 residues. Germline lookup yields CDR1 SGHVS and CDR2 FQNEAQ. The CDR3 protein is CASSLARGNSYEQYF. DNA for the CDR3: TGTGCCAGCAGCTTAGCCAGGGGTAATAGCTACGAGCAGTACTTC.

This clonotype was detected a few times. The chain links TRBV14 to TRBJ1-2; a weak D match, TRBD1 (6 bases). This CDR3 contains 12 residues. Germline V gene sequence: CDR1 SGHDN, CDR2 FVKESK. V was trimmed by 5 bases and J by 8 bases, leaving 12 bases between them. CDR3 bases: TGTGCCAGCAGCTTAGGGGGGTCGGGCTACACCTTC. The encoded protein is CASSLGGSGYTF.